These 23 T cell receptor beta chains were sequenced from one sample in a study of blood T cell repertoires in COVID-19. Here immunoSEQ multiplex PCR was the method, and the copy in TCRdb shows in-frame clones only, minus some. This table has some 400,000 clones, roughly nine tenths appearing once. The specimen sequenced was PBMCs or T cells enriched from blood (not recorded which). The source of these receptors is a man aged 25-45 years who had recovered from COVID-19.

In its sample, this clone was seen a few times. The chain carries TRBV25-1 and TRBJ1-1; D gene unclear. The CDR3 loop spans 11 amino acids. Germline V gene data show CDR1 as MGHDK and CDR2 as SYGVNS. The V end was cut by 5 bases, the J end by 3 bases, with 4 bases between. CDR3 loop: CASSRDTEAFF. The CDR3 DNA sequence: TGTGCCAGCAGTCGGGACACTGAAGCTTTCTTT.

CDR3 nucleotides: TGTGCCAGCAGCTTACGAGGGAGGGGGTACGAGCAGTACTTC. It specifies CASSLRGRGYEQYF. The V and J genes are TRBV7-9 and TRBJ2-7; D is possibly TRBD2 (7 bases). V was clipped by 2 bases and J by 4 bases, with 12 bases between them. CDR3 length: 14 residues. Germline V gives CDR1 SEHNR, CDR2 FQNEAQ (reference sequence).

This sequence joins TRBV10-3 and TRBJ2-5, with 7 positions matching TRBD2. CDR1 is ENHRY, CDR2 SYGVKD, per germline. The junction had 4 bases not matched to a gene; V was cut back by 4 bases and J by 5 bases. The CDR3 totals 13 residues. CDR3 DNA: TGTGCCATCAGTGCAAACGGGAGGGAGACCCAGTACTTC. This encodes CAISANGRETQYF.

This chain connects TRBV11-2 to TRBJ1-2; TRBD1 aligns across 9 bases. There are 19 residues in the CDR3. Trimming cost V 1 base and J 2 bases; bases outside gene matches: 14. From germline, CDR1 is SGHAT and CDR2 FQNNGV. The CDR3 sequence: CASSLGFGLGQGWNYGYTF. The CDR3 coding sequence is TGTGCCAGCAGCTTAGGGTTTGGGTTGGGACAGGGATGGAACTATGGCTACACCTTC.

The V and J genes are TRBV2 and TRBJ2-2; no definite D call. Germline V gives CDR1 SNHLY, CDR2 FYNNEI. CDR3 length: 14 amino acids. V was pared by 2 bases and J by 2 bases, with 6 bases between. The CDR3 nucleotides are TGTGCCAGCAGTGAACAGTTCAACACCGGGGAGCTGTTTTTT. Protein: CASSEQFNTGELFF.

The chain links TRBV11-2 to TRBJ2-7; 11 nucleotides align to TRBD2. Germline CDR1 and CDR2: SGHAT and FQNNGV. This CDR3 contains 14 residues. Losses at the gene ends were 7 bases for V and 5 bases for J; bases not matched to a gene: 7. CDR3 bases: TGTGCCAGCAAGTTAGCGGGAGGGCACCACGAGCAGTACTTC. Translation: CASKLAGGHHEQYF.

This clone has only a few counts. V and J are TRBV5-6 and TRBJ2-5; possible D gene TRBD2, 6 bases. The CDR3 spans 16 residues. Germline V gene data show CDR1 as SGHDT and CDR2 as YYEEEE. The ends were cut back, 4 bases at V and 3 bases at J, with 19 bases in the middle. CDR3 coding DNA: TGTGCCAGCAGCCTCCGACTAGTGGGGCTCGAAGAGACCCAGTACTTC. It is translated as CASSLRLVGLEETQYF.

In DNA form, the CDR3 reads TGTGCCAGCCGCCTAACCCTGAGCACAGATACGCAGTATTTT. Translating it yields CASRLTLSTDTQYF. V and J are TRBV11-2 and TRBJ2-3; D is uncertain. Looked up from germline, CDR1 is SGHAT and CDR2 is FQNNGV. The CDR3 runs 14 residues. V was clipped by 8 bases and J by 0 bases, with 12 bases between them.

This clone is a singleton in its sample. The J gene is TRBJ2-5, the V gene TRBV7-9, with 11 bases lining up with TRBD2. Germline V gene sequence: CDR1 SEHNR, CDR2 FQNEAQ (reference sequence). The CDR3 is 16 residues long. Unmatched junction bases numbered 8, after V lost 4 bases and J lost 4 bases. CDR3 nucleotide sequence: TGTGCCAGCAGCTCGACTAGCGGGGTGCCGGGAGAGACCCAGTACTTC. This codes for CASSSTSGVPGETQYF.

Points on this clone: Other nucleotide sequences from this sample produce the same CDR3. This chain links TRBV2 with TRBJ1-5, with D hard to call. V was clipped by 5 bases and J by 3 bases, with 8 bases between them. Germline lookup yields CDR1 SNHLY and CDR2 FYNNEI. This CDR3 contains 13 residues. The CDR3 DNA is TGTGCCAGCAGTACCGACAACAATCAGCCCCAGCATTTT. Translated, it gives CASSTDNNQPQHF.

V gene TRBV20-1 combines with J gene TRBJ1-5; D may be TRBD1 (6 bases). The ends were cut back, 6 bases at V and 7 bases at J, with 10 bases in the middle. Germline assignment: CDR1 DFQATT and CDR2 SNEGSKA (reference sequence). The CDR3 contains 11 residues. CDR3 in DNA: TGCAGTGCAAAACAGGGACAGCCCCAGCATTTT. Its protein is CSAKQGQPQHF.

This clone was counted once. V usage is TRBV28 and J usage is TRBJ2-6, with D perhaps matching TRBD1 (6 bases). V shed 2 bases and J shed 2 bases, with 7 bases lying between them. CDR1 and CDR2 (germline): MDHEN, SYDVKM. The CDR3 runs 15 residues. CDR3 nucleotides: TGTGCCAGCAGTTTAAGGGGGACTGGGGCCAACGTCCTGACTTTC. It yields the protein CASSLRGTGANVLTF.

The chain is built from TRBV19 and TRBJ1-5; 10 bases align to TRBD1. The CDR3 sequence is 17 residues long. CDR1 and CDR2 from the germline V gene are LNHDA and SQIVND (reference sequence). V was clipped by 9 bases and J by 0 bases; unmatched bases: 11. The CDR3 sequence is CASTGGTGDYSNQPQHF. CDR3 sequence (DNA): TGTGCCAGCACTGGGGGGACAGGGGATTATAGCAATCAGCCCCAGCATTTT.

In the case of this clone: Other DNA sequences of this sample code for an identical CDR3. The V call is TRBV19, the J call TRBJ2-7; the D gene is possibly TRBD2 (5 bases). CDR3 size: 12 residues. V dropped 4 bases and J dropped 4 bases, with 8 bases sitting between them. Germline V gives CDR1 LNHDA, CDR2 SQIVND (reference sequence). The DNA of the CDR3 is TGTGCCAGTAGTACCAGCGGATACGAGCAGTACTTC. The encoded protein is CASSTSGYEQYF.

The rearrangement links TRBV28 to TRBJ2-7; 7 bases agree with TRBD1. This CDR3 spans 16 amino acids. CDR1 is MDHEN, CDR2 SYDVKM, per germline. J gave up 3 bases and V 6 bases, and 14 bases lay outside the gene matches. The CDR3 is CASRPTRDSRVYEQYF. CDR3 DNA sequence: TGTGCCAGCAGGCCAACACGGGACAGTAGGGTCTACGAGCAGTACTTC.

Concerning this clone: This CDR3 is also generated by other DNA sequences in the sample. The chain employs TRBV18 and TRBJ1-6; 10 bases are shared with TRBD1. V shed 3 bases and J 10 bases; nucleotides not matched to a gene: 3. Germline CDR1 is KGHSH and CDR2 is LQKENI. CDR3 length: 14 residues. CDR3 sequence (DNA): TGTGCCAGCTCACCCCCGGGACAGGGGTCACCCCTCCACTTT. This translates into CASSPPGQGSPLHF.

This clone was picked up a small number of times. This chain uses TRBV30 with TRBJ2-2; TRBD2 might be the D (5 bases). This CDR3 has 13 residues. Trimming left V 3 bases short and J 6 bases short, with 11 bases between. The germline CDR1 and CDR2 sequences are GTSNPN and SVGIG (reference sequence). Here the CDR3 reads CAWRKGLSGELFF. The CDR3 nucleotides read TGTGCCTGGAGGAAAGGACTTTCCGGGGAGCTGTTTTTT. The entire variable domain, with the rest obtained from reference TRBV30 and TRBJ2-2, is as follows: SQTIHQWPATLVQPVGSPLSLECTVEGTSNPNLYWYRQAAGRGLQLLFYSVGIGQISSEVPQNLSASRPQDRQFILSSKKLLLSDSGFYLCAWRKGLSGELFFGEGSRLTVL.

The J gene is TRBJ2-7, the V gene TRBV6-5; D perhaps matches TRBD1 (6 bases). Per the germline V gene, CDR1 is MNHEY and CDR2 is SVGAGI. V gave up 5 bases and J gave up 3 bases, with 11 bases separating them. The CDR3 spans 13 residues. Here the CDR3 reads CASSRTVYYEQYF. The CDR3 region has the DNA TGTGCCAGCAGTCGGACAGTTTACTACGAGCAGTACTTC.

V usage is TRBV6-1 and J usage is TRBJ1-1, with 7 bases matching TRBD1. Trimming at V came to 2 bases and at J to 4 bases, leaving 7 bases not matched to a gene. Germline V gene data show CDR1 as MNHNS and CDR2 as SASEGT. The CDR3 spans 15 residues. CDR3: CASSEKQGPVTEAFF. CDR3 DNA sequence: TGTGCCAGCAGTGAAAAACAGGGGCCGGTCACTGAAGCTTTCTTT.

The V gene is TRBV24-1, the J gene TRBJ2-7; D is perhaps TRBD2 (5 bases). This CDR3 contains 14 residues. Germline loops: CDR1 KGHDR, CDR2 SFDVKD. The germline V and J ends were trimmed by 3 bases and 5 bases, with 13 bases remaining between them. In nucleotides, the CDR3 is TGTGCCACCAGTGATCCCGGGGTCGAAAACGAGCAGTACTTC. Encoded protein: CATSDPGVENEQYF.

The chain employs TRBV28 and TRBJ2-1, with 10 bases identical to TRBD2. Per the germline V gene, CDR1 is MDHEN and CDR2 is SYDVKM. Trimming took 4 bases from V and 8 from J; bases not matched to a gene: 8. The CDR3 sequence is 15 residues long. The CDR3 protein is CASSSQREGRYEQFF. CDR3 nucleotide sequence: TGTGCCAGCAGTTCTCAGCGGGAGGGCCGCTATGAGCAGTTCTTC.

The chain recombines TRBV27 with TRBJ2-1, with D possibly matching TRBD2 (6 bases). CDR1 is MNHEY, CDR2 SMNVEV, per germline (reference sequence). V dropped 5 bases and J dropped 5 bases, with 10 bases sitting between them. This CDR3 region has 13 residues. The CDR3 DNA sequence: TGTGCCAGCAGTGTCGGGACTCACAATGAGCAGTTCTTC. Encoded protein: CASSVGTHNEQFF.

V usage is TRBV5-5 and J usage is TRBJ2-1; a possible D gene is TRBD1 (5 bases). Between the trimmed V and J ends, which lost 3 bases and 7 bases, there was a span of 8 bases. CDR1 is SGHKS and CDR2 is YYEKEE in the germline V gene (reference sequence). This CDR3 has 12 amino acids. The CDR3 protein is CASSYTGNEQFF. The CDR3 nucleotides read TGTGCCAGCAGCTATACAGGTAATGAGCAGTTCTTC.